One sample yielded the 19 T cell receptor beta chains listed below, sequenced in a study of blood T cell repertoires in COVID-19 (TCRdb year 2020). Library preparation used the immunoSEQ multiplex PCR assay. TCRdb's version of the immuneACCESS table is confined to in-frame rearrangements and falls short of the full clone set. An unresolved V gene accounts for under half of the shortfall where checked; the remainder is of unknown origin. This sample has approximately 94,000 clones in its table, and around 90% of those were observed once. The top ten hold approximately 5.3% of the sample. Sequenced input: peripheral blood. The receptors shown here come from a human donor in a cohort sampled during active COVID-19.

In this sample, this clone turned up once. The CDR3 coding sequence is TGTGCCAGCAGTTACACAGACAGAGCGGGTAACACCATATATTTT. Protein: CASSYTDRAGNTIYF. The chain employs TRBV6-6 and TRBJ1-3; D might be TRBD1 (5 bases). This CDR3 spans 15 amino acids. The germline CDR1 and CDR2 sequences are MNHNY and SVGAGI (reference sequence). V lost 2 bases and J 7 bases, leaving 15 bases between the germline ends.

This clone was seen a single time. This chain joins TRBV11-3 and TRBJ2-6; tentative D call: TRBD1 (5 bases). CDR1 is SGHNT, CDR2 YENEEA, per germline. There are 16 residues in the CDR3. The ends were cut back, 4 bases at V and 3 bases at J, with 13 bases in the middle. The CDR3 DNA is TGTGCCAGCAGCTCTCCCTGGGGCGGTGGGGCCAACGTCCTGACTTTC. This codes for CASSSPWGGGANVLTF. Variable domain in full (rest from reference TRBV11-3 and TRBJ2-6): EAGVVQSPRYKIIEKKQPVAFWCNPISGHNTLYWYLQNLGQGPELLIRYENEEAVDDSQLPKDRFSAERLKGVDSTLKIQPAELGDSAVYLCASSSPWGGGANVLTFGAGSRLTVL.

The chain joins TRBV5-1 to TRBJ2-1; perhaps TRBD2 as D (6 bases). This CDR3 is 16 amino acids long. Germline loops: CDR1 SGHRS, CDR2 YFSETQ. The V and J ends lost 1 base and 1 base respectively, with 12 bases between them. CDR3 residues: CASSLHTGVSYNEQFF. The CDR3 DNA reads TGCGCCAGCAGCTTGCATACGGGAGTATCCTACAATGAGCAGTTCTTC. Looking up the rest from reference TRBV5-1 and TRBJ2-1 gives the full variable domain: KAGVTQTPRYLIKTRGQQVTLSCSPISGHRSVSWYQQTPGQGLQFLFEYFSETQRNKGNFPGRFSGRQFSNSRSEMNVSTLELGDSALYLCASSLHTGVSYNEQFFGPGTRLTVL.

The table lists this clone with a count of one. The chain joins TRBV19 to TRBJ2-7; TRBD1 aligns across 8 bases. From germline, CDR1 is LNHDA and CDR2 SQIVND (reference sequence). CDR3 length: 14 residues. V was clipped by 9 bases and J by 4 bases; unmatched bases: 11. The CDR3 region has the DNA TGTGCCAGCGGGACAGGAGTGAACCCATACGAGCAGTACTTC. Translated: CASGTGVNPYEQYF.

This chain connects TRBV6-5 to TRBJ2-1, with TRBD2 matching 7 bases. V dropped 8 bases and J dropped 4; count of bases not matched to a gene: 11. In germline, CDR1 is MNHEY, CDR2 SVGAGI. This CDR3 comprises 15 residues. The CDR3 DNA follows: TGTGCCAGCCATCGGGGCGGGAGATCTTACAATGAGCAGTTCTTC. Its translation: CASHRGGRSYNEQFF.

V and J are TRBV5-1 and TRBJ2-3, with 7 bases fitting TRBD1. From germline, CDR1 is SGHRS and CDR2 YFSETQ. J was trimmed by 0 bases and V by 4 bases; bases with no gene match: 2. This CDR3 comprises 14 residues. CDR3 DNA sequence: TGCGCCAGCAGCGTGGGACAGAGCACAGATACGCAGTATTTT. Protein sequence: CASSVGQSTDTQYF. Supplemented by reference TRBV5-1 and TRBJ2-3, the full variable domain reads KAGVTQTPRYLIKTRGQQVTLSCSPISGHRSVSWYQQTPGQGLQFLFEYFSETQRNKGNFPGRFSGRQFSNSRSEMNVSTLELGDSALYLCASSVGQSTDTQYFGPGTRLTVL.

This chain joins TRBV6-4 and TRBJ2-1; a possible D gene is TRBD1 (6 bases). Trimming pared 3 bases from V and 7 bases from J, leaving 13 bases between. The CDR3 covers 14 residues. CDR1 is MRHNA and CDR2 is SNTAGT in the germline V gene. The CDR3 is CASSEQGPRNEQFF. DNA for the CDR3: TGTGCCAGCAGTGAACAGGGTCCCCGTAATGAGCAGTTCTTC.

This chain joins TRBV5-1 and TRBJ2-6; 9 bases agree with TRBD1. The germline CDR1 and CDR2 sequences are SGHRS and YFSETQ. Trimming removed 0 bases from V and 1 base from J; junction bases left unmatched: 11. There are 20 residues in the CDR3. CDR3: CASSLVGQGSGGSGANVLTF. The CDR3 DNA reads TGCGCCAGCAGCTTGGTCGGACAGGGGTCCGGCGGATCTGGGGCCAACGTCCTGACTTTC.

Regarding this clone: This sample also contains other DNA sequences that code for the same CDR3. The chain uses TRBV7-6 and TRBJ2-1; 9 positions agree with TRBD2. Germline CDR1 SGHVS, CDR2 FNYEAQ. J gave up 4 bases and V 6 bases, and 7 bases lay outside the gene matches. This CDR3 has 15 amino acids. This CDR3 reads CASSPTSGRYNEQFF. In DNA form, the CDR3 reads TGTGCCAGCAGTCCCACAAGCGGGAGGTACAATGAGCAGTTCTTC. The entire variable domain, with the rest obtained from reference TRBV7-6 and TRBJ2-1, is as follows: GAGVSQSPRYKVTKRGQDVALRCDPISGHVSLYWYRQALGQGPEFLTYFNYEAQQDKSGLPNDRFSAERPEGSISTLTIQRTEQRDSAMYRCASSPTSGRYNEQFFGPGTRLTVL.

This clone was picked up one time. The rearrangement links TRBV2 to TRBJ2-3; D may be TRBD1 (5 bases). CDR3 length: 14 residues. Germline V gene lookup returns CDR1 SNHLY and CDR2 FYNNEI. Trimming cost V 5 bases and J 2 bases, with 11 bases left between them. As DNA, the CDR3 is TGTGCCAGCAGTCTACTGGACAACACAGATACGCAGTATTTT. This encodes CASSLLDNTDTQYF.

The chain recombines TRBV29-1 with TRBJ1-1; TRBD1 might be the D (6 bases). This CDR3 is built from 12 residues. Germline CDR1 reads SQVTM; CDR2 reads ANQGSEA. V gave up 4 bases and J gave up 5 bases, with 11 bases separating them. The CDR3 is CSVVRGETEAFF. CDR3 DNA sequence: TGCAGCGTTGTCAGGGGCGAAACTGAAGCTTTCTTT.

V usage is TRBV19 and J usage is TRBJ2-7, with a tentative D call TRBD2 (5 bases). The V end lost 3 bases, the J end lost 2 bases, and 14 bases lay between the germline ends. The CDR3 length is 15 residues. Germline CDR1 and CDR2: LNHDA and SQIVND (reference sequence). The CDR3, as DNA: TGTGCCAGTAGTATTAACAGCGGCGGTACCTACGAGCAGTACTTC. This sequence encodes CASSINSGGTYEQYF.

This rearrangement joins TRBV2 to TRBJ2-5; D might be TRBD2 (5 bases). CDR1 SNHLY and CDR2 FYNNEI come from the germline V gene. Between the trimmed V and J ends, which lost 5 bases and 5 bases, there was a span of 12 bases. The CDR3 runs to 13 residues. CDR3 region: CASSPRGQETQYF. The CDR3 nucleotides read TGTGCCAGCAGTCCCCGGGGTCAGGAGACCCAGTACTTC.

This sequence joins TRBV3-1 (or the pseudogene TRBV3-2) and TRBJ2-3; 7 positions match TRBD2. The CDR3 contains 17 residues. CDR1 is LGHDT, CDR2 YNNKEL, per germline (reference sequence). V dropped 0 bases and J dropped 5; count of bases not matched to a gene: 11. The chain's CDR3 is CASSQDRRGSPRDTQYF. CDR3 coding DNA: TGTGCCAGCAGCCAAGATCGTCGCGGGAGTCCTCGAGATACGCAGTATTTT.

This clone was counted only a few times. The chain joins TRBV5-8 to TRBJ2-7; the match to TRBD1 covers 8 bases. J lost 6 bases, V lost 4 bases, and 6 bases had no gene match. This CDR3 is 13 amino acids long. Germline CDR1 SGHTS, CDR2 YDEGEE. This CDR3 reads CASSLQGVVEQYF. CDR3 nucleotide sequence: TGTGCCAGCAGCCTACAGGGGGTCGTCGAGCAGTACTTC.

This CDR3 is CASSFVQSMGTEAFF. In nucleotides, the CDR3 is TGTGCCAGCAGTTTCGTACAGAGTATGGGCACTGAAGCTTTCTTT. The chain has TRBV27 and TRBJ1-1, with D unresolved. Trimming took off 3 bases at V and 4 bases at J, with 15 bases between the two ends. The CDR3 consists of 15 residues. Germline V gene lookup returns CDR1 MNHEY and CDR2 SMNVEV (reference sequence).

This sequence joins TRBV28 and TRBJ1-3, with D tentatively TRBD1 (5 bases). CDR1 and CDR2 from the germline V gene are MDHEN and SYDVKM. V lost 4 bases and J lost 5, with 6 bases in between. The CDR3 extends over 12 amino acids. CDR3 DNA sequence: TGTGCCAGCAGTTCGGACAGAAACACCATATATTTT. Residues: CASSSDRNTIYF.

In this sample, this clone turned up once. The V gene is TRBV9, the J gene TRBJ2-1; TRBD2 agrees at 13 bases. In germline, CDR1 is SGDLS, CDR2 YYNGEE. The V gene end was trimmed by 3 bases and the J gene end by 4 bases; junction bases not matched to a gene: 10. This CDR3 spans 18 amino acids. The CDR3 nucleotides read TGTGCCAGCAGCGCTCGGACTAGCGGGAGCCTCGGTTACAATGAGCAGTTCTTC. Translating gives CASSARTSGSLGYNEQFF.

There are a few counts of this clone. The chain uses TRBV7-3 and TRBJ2-2; 7 bases are a match to TRBD1. The CDR3 totals 14 residues. V lost 2 bases to trimming and J lost 4 bases; unmatched junction nucleotides: 1. Germline V gene data show CDR1 as SGHTA and CDR2 as FQGTGA. The CDR3 loop reads CASSLDRVTGELFF. The CDR3 DNA is TGTGCCAGCAGCTTAGACAGGGTCACCGGGGAGCTGTTTTTT.